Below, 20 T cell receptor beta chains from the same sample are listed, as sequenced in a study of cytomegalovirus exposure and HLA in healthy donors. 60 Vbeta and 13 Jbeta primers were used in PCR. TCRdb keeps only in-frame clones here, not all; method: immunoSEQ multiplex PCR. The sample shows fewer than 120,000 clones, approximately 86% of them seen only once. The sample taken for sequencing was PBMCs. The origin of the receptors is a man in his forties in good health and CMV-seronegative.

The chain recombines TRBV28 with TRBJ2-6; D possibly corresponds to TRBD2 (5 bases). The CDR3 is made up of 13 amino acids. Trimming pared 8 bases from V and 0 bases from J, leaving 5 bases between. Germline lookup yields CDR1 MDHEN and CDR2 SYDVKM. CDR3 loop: CASGSSGANVLTF. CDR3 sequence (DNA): TGTGCCAGCGGGAGCTCTGGGGCCAACGTCCTGACTTTC.

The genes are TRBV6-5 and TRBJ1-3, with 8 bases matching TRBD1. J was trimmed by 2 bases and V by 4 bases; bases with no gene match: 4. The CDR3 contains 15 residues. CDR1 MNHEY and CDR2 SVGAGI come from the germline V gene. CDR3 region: CASSFQGAAGNTIYF. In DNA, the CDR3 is TGTGCCAGCAGTTTTCAGGGGGCGGCTGGAAACACCATATATTTT.

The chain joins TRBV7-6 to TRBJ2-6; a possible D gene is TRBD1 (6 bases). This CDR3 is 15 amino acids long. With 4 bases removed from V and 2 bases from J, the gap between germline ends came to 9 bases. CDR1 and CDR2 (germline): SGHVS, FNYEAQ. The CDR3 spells CASSSTGPGANVLTF. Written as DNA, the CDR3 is TGTGCCAGCAGCTCAACAGGGCCTGGGGCCAACGTCCTGACTTTC.

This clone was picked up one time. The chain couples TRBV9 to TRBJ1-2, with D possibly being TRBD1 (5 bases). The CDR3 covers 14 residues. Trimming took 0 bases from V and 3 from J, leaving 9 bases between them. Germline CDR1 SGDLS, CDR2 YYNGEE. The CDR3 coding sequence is TGTGCCAGCAGCGTAGAAGGGGATGACTATGGCTACACCTTC. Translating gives CASSVEGDDYGYTF.

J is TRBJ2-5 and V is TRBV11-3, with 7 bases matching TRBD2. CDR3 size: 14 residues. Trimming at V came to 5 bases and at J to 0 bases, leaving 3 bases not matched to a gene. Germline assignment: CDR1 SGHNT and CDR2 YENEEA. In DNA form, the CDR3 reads TGTGCCAGCAGCGAGCGGGGATACCAAGAGACCCAGTACTTC. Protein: CASSERGYQETQYF.

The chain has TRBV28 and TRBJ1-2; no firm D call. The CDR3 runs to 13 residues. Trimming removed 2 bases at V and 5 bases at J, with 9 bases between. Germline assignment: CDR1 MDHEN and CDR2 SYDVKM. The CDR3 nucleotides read TGTGCCAGCAGTTTACGGGAAGCGTATGGCTACACCTTC. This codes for CASSLREAYGYTF.

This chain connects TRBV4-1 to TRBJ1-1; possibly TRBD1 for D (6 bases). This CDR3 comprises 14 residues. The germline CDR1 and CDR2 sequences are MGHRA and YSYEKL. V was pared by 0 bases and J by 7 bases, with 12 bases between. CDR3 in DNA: TGCGCCAGCAGCCAAGACCCAGGGGCAATTGAAGCTTTCTTT. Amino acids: CASSQDPGAIEAFF.

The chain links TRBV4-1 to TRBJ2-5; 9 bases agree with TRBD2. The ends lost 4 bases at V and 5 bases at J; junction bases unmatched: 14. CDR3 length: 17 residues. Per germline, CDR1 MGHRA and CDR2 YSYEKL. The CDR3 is CASSPNPGTSSRETQYF. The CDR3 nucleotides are TGCGCCAGCAGCCCGAACCCCGGGACTAGCTCTCGGGAGACCCAGTACTTC.

CDR3 coding DNA: TGTGCCATCAGTGGACAGGGAGAGACCCAGTACTTC. It is translated as CAISGQGETQYF. The J gene is TRBJ2-5, the V gene TRBV10-3; 7 bases are shared with TRBD1. Looked up from germline, CDR1 is ENHRY and CDR2 is SYGVKD. This CDR3 has 12 amino acids. With V trimmed by 4 bases and J by 4 bases, 0 bases remained unmatched.

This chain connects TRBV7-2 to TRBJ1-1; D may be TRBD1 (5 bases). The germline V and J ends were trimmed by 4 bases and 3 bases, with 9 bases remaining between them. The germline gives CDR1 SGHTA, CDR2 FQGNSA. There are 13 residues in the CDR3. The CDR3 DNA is TGTGCCAGCAGCTACGACAGCTACACTGAAGCTTTCTTT. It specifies CASSYDSYTEAFF.

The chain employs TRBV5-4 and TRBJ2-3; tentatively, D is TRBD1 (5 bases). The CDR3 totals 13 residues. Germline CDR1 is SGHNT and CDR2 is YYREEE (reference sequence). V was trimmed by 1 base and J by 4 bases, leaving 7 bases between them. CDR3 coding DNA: TGTGCCAGCAGCTTGACAGGAGCAGATACGCAGTATTTT. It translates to CASSLTGADTQYF.

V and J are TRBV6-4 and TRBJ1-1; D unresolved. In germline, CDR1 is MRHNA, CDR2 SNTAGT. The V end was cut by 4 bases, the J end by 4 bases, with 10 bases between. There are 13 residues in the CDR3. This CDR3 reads CASSVSRGTEAFF. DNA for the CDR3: TGTGCCAGCAGTGTTTCCAGAGGCACTGAAGCTTTCTTT.

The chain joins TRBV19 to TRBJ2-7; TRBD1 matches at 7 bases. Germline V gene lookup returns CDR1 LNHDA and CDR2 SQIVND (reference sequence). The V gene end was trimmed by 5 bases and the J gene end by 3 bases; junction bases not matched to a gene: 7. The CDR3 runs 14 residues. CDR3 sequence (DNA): TGTGCCAGTAGTTTCCGGGACAGCCGCTACGAGCAGTACTTC. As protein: CASSFRDSRYEQYF. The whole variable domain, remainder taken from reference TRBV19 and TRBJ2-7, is DGGITQSPKYLFRKEGQNVTLSCEQNLNHDAMYWYRQDPGQGLRLIYYSQIVNDFQKGDIAEGYSVSREKKESFPLTVTSAQKNPTAFYLCASSFRDSRYEQYFGPGTRLTVT.

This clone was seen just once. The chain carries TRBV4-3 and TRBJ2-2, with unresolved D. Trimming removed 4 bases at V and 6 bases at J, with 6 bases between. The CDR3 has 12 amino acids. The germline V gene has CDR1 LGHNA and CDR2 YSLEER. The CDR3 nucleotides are TGCGCCAGCAGCCCAGTCTCCGGGGAGCTGTTTTTT. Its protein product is CASSPVSGELFF.

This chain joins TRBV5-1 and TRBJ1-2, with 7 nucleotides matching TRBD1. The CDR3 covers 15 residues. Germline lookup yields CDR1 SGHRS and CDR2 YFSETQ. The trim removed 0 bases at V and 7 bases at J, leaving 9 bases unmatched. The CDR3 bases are TGCGCCAGCAGCTTGGGGGACAGCGTTAATGGTGGCTACACCTTC. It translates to CASSLGDSVNGGYTF.

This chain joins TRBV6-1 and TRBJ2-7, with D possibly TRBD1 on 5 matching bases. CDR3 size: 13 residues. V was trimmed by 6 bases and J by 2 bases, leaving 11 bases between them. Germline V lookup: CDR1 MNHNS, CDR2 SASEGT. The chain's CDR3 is CASSHGHTYEQYF. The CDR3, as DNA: TGTGCCAGCAGCCACGGACACACCTACGAGCAGTACTTC.

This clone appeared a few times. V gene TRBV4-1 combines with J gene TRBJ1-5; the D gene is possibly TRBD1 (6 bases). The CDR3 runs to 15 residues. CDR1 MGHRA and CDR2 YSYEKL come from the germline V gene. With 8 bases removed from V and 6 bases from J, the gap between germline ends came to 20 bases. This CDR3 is CASGLTGVSSQPQHF. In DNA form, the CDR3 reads TGCGCCAGCGGGTTGACAGGAGTTAGTAGTCAGCCCCAGCATTTT.

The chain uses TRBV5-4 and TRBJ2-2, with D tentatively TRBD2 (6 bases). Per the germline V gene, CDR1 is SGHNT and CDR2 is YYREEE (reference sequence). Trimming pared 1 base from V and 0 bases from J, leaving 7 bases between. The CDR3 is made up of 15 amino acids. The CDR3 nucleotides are TGTGCCAGCAGCTTGCCGGGGGCGAACACCGGGGAGCTGTTTTTT. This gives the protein CASSLPGANTGELFF.

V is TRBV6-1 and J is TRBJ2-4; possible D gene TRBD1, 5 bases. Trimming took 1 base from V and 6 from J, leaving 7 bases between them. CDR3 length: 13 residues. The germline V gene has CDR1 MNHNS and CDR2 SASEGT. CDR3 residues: CASSEGQRNIQYF. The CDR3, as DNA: TGTGCCAGCAGTGAAGGACAGCGAAACATTCAGTACTTC.

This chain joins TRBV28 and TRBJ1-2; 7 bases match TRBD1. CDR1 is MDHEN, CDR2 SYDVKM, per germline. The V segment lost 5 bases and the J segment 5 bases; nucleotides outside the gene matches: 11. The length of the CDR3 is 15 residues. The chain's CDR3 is CASSTLGTAQYGYTF. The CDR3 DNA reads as TGTGCCAGCAGTACCTTAGGGACAGCGCAATATGGCTACACCTTC.